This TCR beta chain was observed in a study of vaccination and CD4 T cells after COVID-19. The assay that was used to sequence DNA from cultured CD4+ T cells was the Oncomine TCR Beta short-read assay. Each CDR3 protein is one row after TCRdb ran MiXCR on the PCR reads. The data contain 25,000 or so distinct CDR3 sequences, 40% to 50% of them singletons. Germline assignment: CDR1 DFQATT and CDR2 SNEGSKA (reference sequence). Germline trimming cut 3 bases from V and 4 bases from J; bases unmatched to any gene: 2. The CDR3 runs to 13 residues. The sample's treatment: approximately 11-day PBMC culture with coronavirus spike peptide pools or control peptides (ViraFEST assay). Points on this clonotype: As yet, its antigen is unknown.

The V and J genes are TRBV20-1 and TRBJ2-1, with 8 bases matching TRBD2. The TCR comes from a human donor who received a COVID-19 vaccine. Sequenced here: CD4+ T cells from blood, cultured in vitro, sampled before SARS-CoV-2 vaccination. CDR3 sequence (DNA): TGCAGTGCTAGCGGGGGGGTTTACAATGAGCAGTTCTTC. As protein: CSASGGVYNEQFF.